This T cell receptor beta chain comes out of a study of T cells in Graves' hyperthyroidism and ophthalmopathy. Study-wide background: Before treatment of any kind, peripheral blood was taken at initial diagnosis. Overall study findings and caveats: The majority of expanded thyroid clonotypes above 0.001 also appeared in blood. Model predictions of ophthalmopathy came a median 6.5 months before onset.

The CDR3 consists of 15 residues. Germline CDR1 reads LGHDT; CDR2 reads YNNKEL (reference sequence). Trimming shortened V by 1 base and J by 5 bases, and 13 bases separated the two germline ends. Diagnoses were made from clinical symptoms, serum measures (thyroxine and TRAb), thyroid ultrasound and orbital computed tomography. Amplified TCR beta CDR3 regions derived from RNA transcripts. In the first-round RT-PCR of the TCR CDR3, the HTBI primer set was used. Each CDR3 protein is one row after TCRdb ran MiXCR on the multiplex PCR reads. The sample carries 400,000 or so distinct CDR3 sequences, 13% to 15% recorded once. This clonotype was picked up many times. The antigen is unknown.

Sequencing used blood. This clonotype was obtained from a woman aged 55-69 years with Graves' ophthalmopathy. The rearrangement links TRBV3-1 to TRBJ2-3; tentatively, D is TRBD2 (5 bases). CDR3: CASSQGDWAGDTQYF. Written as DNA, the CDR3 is TGTGCCAGCAGCCAAGGAGATTGGGCGGGAGATACGCAGTATTTT.